This T cell receptor (beta chain) was recovered during a study of OX40 agonist ivuxolimab in advanced cancers. Overall study: Every 2 weeks, ivuxolimab was infused into the patients intravenously at between 0.01 and 10 mg/kg.

The CDR3 runs 16 residues. V lost 3 bases to trimming and J lost 5 bases, with 14 bases between them. Germline assignment: CDR1 MDHEN and CDR2 SYDVKM. In its sample, this clone was seen a few times. Produced via immunoSEQ multiplex PCR; TCRdb's table is partial and in-frame only. The repertoire consists of about 2,900 clones, with around 70% occurring once and the leading ten covering 20% to 30%. The sequence was obtained from an adult with an advanced solid tumor such as melanoma, head and neck, liver or kidney cancer. The J gene is TRBJ1-6, the V gene TRBV28; D call uncertain. Sample: CD4+ or CD8+ T cells sorted from blood, taken in a trial of the OX40 agonist ivuxolimab. The CDR3 spells CASSLLPGSNNSPLHF. CDR3 DNA: TGTGCCAGCAGTTTGTTGCCCGGGTCTAATAATTCACCCCTCCACTTT.